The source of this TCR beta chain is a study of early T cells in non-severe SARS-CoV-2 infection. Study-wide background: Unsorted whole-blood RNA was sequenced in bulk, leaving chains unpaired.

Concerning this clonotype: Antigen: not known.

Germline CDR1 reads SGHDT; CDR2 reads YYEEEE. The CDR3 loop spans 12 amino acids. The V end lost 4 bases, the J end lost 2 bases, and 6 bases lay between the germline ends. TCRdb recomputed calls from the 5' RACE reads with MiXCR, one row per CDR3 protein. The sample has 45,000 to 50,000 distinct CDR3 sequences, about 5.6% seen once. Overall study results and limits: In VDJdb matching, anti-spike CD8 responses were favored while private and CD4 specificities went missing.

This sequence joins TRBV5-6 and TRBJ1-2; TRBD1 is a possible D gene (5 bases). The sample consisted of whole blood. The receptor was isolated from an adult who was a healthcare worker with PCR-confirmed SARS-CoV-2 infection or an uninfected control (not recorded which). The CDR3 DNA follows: TGTGCCAGCAGCGGACAAAACTATGGCTACACCTTC. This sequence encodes CASSGQNYGYTF.